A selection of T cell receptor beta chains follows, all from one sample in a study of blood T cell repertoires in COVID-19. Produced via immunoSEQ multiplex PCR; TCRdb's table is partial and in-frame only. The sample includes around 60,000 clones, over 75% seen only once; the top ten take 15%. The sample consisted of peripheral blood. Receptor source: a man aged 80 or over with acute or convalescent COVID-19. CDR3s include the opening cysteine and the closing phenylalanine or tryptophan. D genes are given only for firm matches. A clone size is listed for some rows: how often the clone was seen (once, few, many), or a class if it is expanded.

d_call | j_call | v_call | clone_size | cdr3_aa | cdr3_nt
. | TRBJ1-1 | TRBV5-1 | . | CASSLPGAGTEAFF | TGCGCCAGCAGCCTGCCAGGGGCAGGCACTGAAGCTTTCTTT
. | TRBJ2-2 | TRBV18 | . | CASSETEPANTGELFF | TGTGCCAGCTCCGAGACTGAACCCGCGAACACCGGGGAGCTGTTTTTT
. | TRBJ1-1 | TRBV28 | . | CASSLTRMNTEAFF | TGTGCCAGCAGTTTAACCAGAATGAACACTGAAGCTTTCTTT
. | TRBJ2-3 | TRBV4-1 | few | CASSPSLFQATDTQYF | TGCGCCAGCAGCCCTTCTTTATTTCAGGCAACAGATACGCAGTATTTT
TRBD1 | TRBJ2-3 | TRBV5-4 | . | CASSLGQGDSTDTQYF | TGTGCCAGCAGCCTGGGACAGGGGGATAGCACAGATACGCAGTATTTT
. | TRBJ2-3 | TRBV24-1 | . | CATSEATGSSLAADTQYF | TGTGCCACCAGTGAGGCTACAGGGAGCTCGCTGGCGGCAGATACGCAGTATTTT
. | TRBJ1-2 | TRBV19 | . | CATSDIQNYGYTF | TGTGCCACCTCGGACATACAAAACTATGGCTACACCTTC
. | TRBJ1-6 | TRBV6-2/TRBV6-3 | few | CASSYSGALHF | TGTGCCAGCAGTTACAGTGGAGCCCTCCACTTT
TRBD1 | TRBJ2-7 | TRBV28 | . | CASSPQGTGSYEQYF | TGTGCCAGCAGTCCACAGGGGACAGGGTCCTACGAGCAGTACTTC
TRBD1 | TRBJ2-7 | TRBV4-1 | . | CASSQVGGTDYYEQYF | TGCGCCAGCAGCCAAGTCGGTGGGACAGATTACTACGAGCAGTACTTC
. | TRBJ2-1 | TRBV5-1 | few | CASSLAGGRAEQFF | TGCGCCAGCAGCTTGGCCGGGGGAAGGGCTGAGCAGTTCTTC
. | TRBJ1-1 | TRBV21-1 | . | CASSKVEDLLQVYTEAFF | TGTGCCAGCAGCAAAGTTGAGGATTTGCTACAGGTTTACACTGAAGCTTTCTTT
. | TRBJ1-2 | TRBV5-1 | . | CASSLATGAGINYGYTF | TGCGCCAGCAGCTTGGCCACCGGGGCGGGGATCAACTATGGCTACACCTTC
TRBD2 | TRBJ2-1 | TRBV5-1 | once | CASSFLAGGPSSYNEQFF | TGCGCCAGCAGCTTTCTAGCGGGGGGGCCGAGCTCCTACAATGAGCAGTTCTTC
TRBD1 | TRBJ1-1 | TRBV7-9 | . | CASSPIRGPTEAFF | TGTGCCAGCAGCCCTATTAGGGGGCCCACTGAAGCTTTCTTT
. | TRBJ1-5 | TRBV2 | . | CASSEELTGGQPQHF | TGTGCCAGCAGTGAAGAGTTGACGGGGGGGCAGCCCCAGCATTTT
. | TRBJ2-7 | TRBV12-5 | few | CASGRTASYEQYF | TGTGCTAGTGGTCGGACAGCCTCCTACGAGCAGTACTTC
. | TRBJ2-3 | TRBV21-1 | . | CASSKEHRGIHTQYF | TGTGCCAGCAGCAAAGAACACAGGGGAATACATACGCAGTATTTT
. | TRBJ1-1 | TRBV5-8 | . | CASSLVSGRNGYLDGF | TGTGCCAGCAGCTTGGTAAGCGGACGGAATGGTTACCTAGACGGCTTT
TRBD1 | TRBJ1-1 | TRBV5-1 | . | CASSEGQGKGTEAFF | TGCGCCAGCAGCGAAGGACAGGGAAAAGGCACTGAAGCTTTCTTT
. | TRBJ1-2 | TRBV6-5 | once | CASSYTPTPNNYGYTF | TGTGCCAGCAGTTACACCCCGACTCCGAACAACTATGGCTACACCTTC
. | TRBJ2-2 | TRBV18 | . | CASSPVGPRNTGELFF | TGTGCCAGCTCACCAGTGGGCCCACGAAACACCGGGGAGCTGTTTTTT
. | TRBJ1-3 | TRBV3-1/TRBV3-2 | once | CASSLTIGNTIYF | TGTGCCAGCAGCTTGACAATTGGAAACACCATATATTTT
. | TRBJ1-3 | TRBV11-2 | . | CASSLAPLSGNTIYF | TGTGCCAGCAGCTTAGCTCCCCTATCTGGAAACACCATATATTTT
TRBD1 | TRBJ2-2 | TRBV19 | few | CASTTGGIGELFF | TGTGCCAGTACTACAGGGGGAATTGGGGAGCTGTTTTTT
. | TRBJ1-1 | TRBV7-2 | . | CATTGRAEAFF | TGTGCCACCACAGGGCGCGCTGAAGCTTTCTTT
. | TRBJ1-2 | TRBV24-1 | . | CATSDGGGLGLTF | TGTGCCACCAGTGATGGGGGAGGATTGGGCTTGACCTTC
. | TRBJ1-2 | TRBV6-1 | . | CASSEPGRESGYGYTF | TGTGCCAGCAGTGAGCCTGGACGGGAATCTGGATATGGCTACACCTTC
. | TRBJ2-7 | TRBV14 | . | CASSQRGAYEQYF | TGTGCCAGCAGCCAACGGGGTGCCTACGAGCAGTACTTC
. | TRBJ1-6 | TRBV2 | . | CASSGSRLNNSPLHF | TGTGCCAGCAGTGGTTCGAGGCTAAATAATTCACCCCTCCACTTT
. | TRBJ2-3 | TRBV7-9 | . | CASSTRNTDTQYF | TGTGCCAGCAGCACGAGGAATACAGATACGCAGTATTTT
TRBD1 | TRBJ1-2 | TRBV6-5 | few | CASSNRGARDYGYTF | TGTGCCAGCAGTAACAGGGGGGCGAGGGACTATGGCTACACCTTC
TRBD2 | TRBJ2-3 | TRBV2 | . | CASRLTFLQTRGGYF | TGTGCCAGCAGGCTCACCTTTTTACAGACCCGGGGGGGCTATTTT
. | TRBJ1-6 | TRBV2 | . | CASITGRNSPLHF | TGTGCCAGTATAACAGGGCGGAACTCACCCCTCCACTTT
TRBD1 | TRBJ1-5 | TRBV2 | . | CASSPRQGGGNQPQHF | TGTGCCAGCAGTCCAAGACAGGGAGGCGGCAATCAGCCCCAGCATTTT
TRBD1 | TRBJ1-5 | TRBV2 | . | CAGDRAHNQPQHF | TGTGCCGGAGACAGGGCCCACAATCAGCCCCAGCATTTT
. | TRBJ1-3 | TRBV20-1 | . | CSALTGNTIYF | TGCAGTGCTCTTACTGGAAACACCATATATTTT
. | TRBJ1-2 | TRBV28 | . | CASSLDGNTANYGYTF | TGTGCCAGCAGTTTAGACGGGAATACAGCTAACTATGGCTACACCTTC
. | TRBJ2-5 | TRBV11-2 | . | CASSLGISSELEETQYF | TGTGCCAGCAGCTTAGGGATTTCTAGCGAACTCGAAGAGACCCAGTACTTC
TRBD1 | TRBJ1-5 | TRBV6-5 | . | CASLRDRGLGQPQHF | TGTGCCAGCCTCCGGGACAGGGGTCTCGGTCAGCCCCAGCATTTT
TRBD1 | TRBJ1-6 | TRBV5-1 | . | CASSLGQGGSPLHF | TGCGCCAGCAGCTTGGGTCAGGGGGGTTCACCCCTCCACTTT
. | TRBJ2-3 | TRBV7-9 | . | CASSLGVGGTDTQYF | TGTGCCAGCAGCTTAGGGGTCGGGGGCACAGATACGCAGTATTTT
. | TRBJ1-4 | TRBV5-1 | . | CASSSTGQGNEKLFF | TGCGCCAGCAGCTCAACAGGACAAGGGAATGAAAAACTGTTTTTT
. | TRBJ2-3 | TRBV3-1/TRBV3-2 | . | CASSQEGVDGSDTQYF | TGTGCCAGCAGCCAAGAGGGTGTAGACGGGTCAGATACGCAGTATTTT
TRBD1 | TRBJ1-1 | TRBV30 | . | CAWRKGATEAFF | TGTGCCTGGAGAAAGGGGGCCACTGAAGCTTTCTTT
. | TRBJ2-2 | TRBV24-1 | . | CATSDPGHNTGELFF | TGTGCCACCAGTGATCCGGGACATAACACCGGGGAGCTGTTTTTT
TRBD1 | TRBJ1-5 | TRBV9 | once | CASSQTGGRNQPQHF | TGTGCCAGCAGTCAGACAGGGGGGCGCAATCAGCCCCAGCATTTT
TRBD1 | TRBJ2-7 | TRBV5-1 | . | CASSLDSFAYRGPSEQYF | TGCGCCAGCAGCTTGGATTCTTTCGCTTACAGGGGTCCCTCCGAGCAGTACTTC
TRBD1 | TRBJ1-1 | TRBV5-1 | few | CASSLGAGGYTEAFF | TGCGCCAGCAGCTTGGGGGCAGGGGGGTACACTGAAGCTTTCTTT
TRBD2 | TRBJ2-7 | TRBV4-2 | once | CASSQTSGGAYEQYF | TGTGCCAGCAGCCAGACTAGCGGGGGGGCCTACGAGCAGTACTTC
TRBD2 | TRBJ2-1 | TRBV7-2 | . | CASSLGLAGINEQFF | TGTGCCAGCAGCCTTGGACTAGCGGGGATCAATGAGCAGTTCTTC
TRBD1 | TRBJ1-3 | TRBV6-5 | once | CASSSPQGGGNTIYF | TGTGCCAGCAGTTCCCCCCAGGGGGGTGGAAACACCATATATTTT
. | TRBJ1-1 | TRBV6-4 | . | CASGRTANTEAFF | TGTGCCAGCGGTCGGACAGCGAACACTGAAGCTTTCTTT
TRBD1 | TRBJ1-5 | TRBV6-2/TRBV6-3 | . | CASSRGQGRKQPQHF | TGTGCCAGCAGTCGGGGACAGGGACGAAAACAGCCCCAGCATTTT
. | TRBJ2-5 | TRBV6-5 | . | CASSLRASVRETQYF | TGTGCCAGCAGTTTGAGGGCCTCGGTAAGAGAGACCCAGTACTTC
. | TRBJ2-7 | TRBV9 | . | CASSAQDSFYEQYF | TGTGCCAGCAGCGCCCAAGACAGCTTCTACGAGCAGTACTTC
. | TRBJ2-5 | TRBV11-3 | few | CASSSAGGYQETQYF | TGTGCCAGCAGCTCGGCCGGAGGGTACCAAGAGACCCAGTACTTC
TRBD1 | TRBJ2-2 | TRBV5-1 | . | CASSFRQGSTGELFF | TGCGCCAGCAGCTTTCGACAGGGAAGCACCGGGGAGCTGTTTTTT